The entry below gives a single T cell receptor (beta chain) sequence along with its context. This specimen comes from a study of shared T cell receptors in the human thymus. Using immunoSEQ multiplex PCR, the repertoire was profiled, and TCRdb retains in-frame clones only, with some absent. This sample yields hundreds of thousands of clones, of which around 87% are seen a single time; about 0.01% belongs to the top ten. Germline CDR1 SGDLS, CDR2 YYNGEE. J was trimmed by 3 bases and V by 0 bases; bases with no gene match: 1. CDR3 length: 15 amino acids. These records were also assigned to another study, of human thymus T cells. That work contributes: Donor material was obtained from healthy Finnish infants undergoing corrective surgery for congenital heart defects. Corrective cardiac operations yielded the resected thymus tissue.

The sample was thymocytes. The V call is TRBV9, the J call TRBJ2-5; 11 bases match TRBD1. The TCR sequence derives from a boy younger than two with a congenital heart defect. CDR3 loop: CASSVGGQGEETQYF. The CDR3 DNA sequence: TGTGCCAGCAGCGTAGGGGGACAGGGGGAAGAGACCCAGTACTTC.